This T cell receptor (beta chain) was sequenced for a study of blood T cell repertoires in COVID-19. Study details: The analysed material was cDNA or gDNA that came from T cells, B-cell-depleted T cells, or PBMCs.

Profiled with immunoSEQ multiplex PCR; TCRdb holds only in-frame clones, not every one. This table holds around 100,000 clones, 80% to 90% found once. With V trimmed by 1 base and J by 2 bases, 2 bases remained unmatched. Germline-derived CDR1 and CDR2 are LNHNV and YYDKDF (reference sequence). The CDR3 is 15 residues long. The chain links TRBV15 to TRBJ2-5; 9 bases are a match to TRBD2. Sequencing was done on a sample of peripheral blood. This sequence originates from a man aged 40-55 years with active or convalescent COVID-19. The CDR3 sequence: CATSRVAGAQETQYF. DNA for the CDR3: TGTGCCACCAGCAGAGTAGCGGGGGCTCAAGAGACCCAGTACTTC.